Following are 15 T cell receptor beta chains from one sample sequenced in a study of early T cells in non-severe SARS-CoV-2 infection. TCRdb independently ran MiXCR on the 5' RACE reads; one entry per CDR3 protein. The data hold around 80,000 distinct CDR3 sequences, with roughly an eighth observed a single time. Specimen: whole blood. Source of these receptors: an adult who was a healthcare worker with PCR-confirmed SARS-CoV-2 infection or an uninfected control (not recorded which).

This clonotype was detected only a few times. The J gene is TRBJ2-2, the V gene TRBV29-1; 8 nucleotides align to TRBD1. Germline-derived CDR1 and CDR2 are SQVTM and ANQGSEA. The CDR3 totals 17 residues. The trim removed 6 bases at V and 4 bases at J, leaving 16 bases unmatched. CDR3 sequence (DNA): TGCAGCGTAGCTACCGGGACAGGAACCTCTGGCACCGGGGAGCTGTTTTTT. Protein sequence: CSVATGTGTSGTGELFF.

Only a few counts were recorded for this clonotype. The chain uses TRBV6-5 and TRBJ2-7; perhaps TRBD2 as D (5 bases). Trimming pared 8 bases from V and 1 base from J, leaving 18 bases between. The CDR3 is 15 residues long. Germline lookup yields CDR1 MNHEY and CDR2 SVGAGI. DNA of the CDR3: TGTGCCAGCGCGTTGGCCCCCGGAGGTTCCTACGAGCAGTACTTC. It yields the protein CASALAPGGSYEQYF.

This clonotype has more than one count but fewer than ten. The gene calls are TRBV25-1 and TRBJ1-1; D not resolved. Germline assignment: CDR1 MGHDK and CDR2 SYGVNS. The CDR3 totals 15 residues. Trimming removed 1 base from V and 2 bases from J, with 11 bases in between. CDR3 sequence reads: CASSEFGRLNTEAFF. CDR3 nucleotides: TGTGCCAGCAGTGAATTCGGCCGGTTAAACACTGAAGCTTTCTTT.

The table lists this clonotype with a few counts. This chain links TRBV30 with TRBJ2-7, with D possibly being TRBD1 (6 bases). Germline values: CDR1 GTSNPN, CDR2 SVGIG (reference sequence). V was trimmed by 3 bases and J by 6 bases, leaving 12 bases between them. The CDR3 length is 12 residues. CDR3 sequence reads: CAWSPGVGEQYF. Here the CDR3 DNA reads TGTGCCTGGAGCCCAGGGGTTGGCGAGCAGTACTTC.

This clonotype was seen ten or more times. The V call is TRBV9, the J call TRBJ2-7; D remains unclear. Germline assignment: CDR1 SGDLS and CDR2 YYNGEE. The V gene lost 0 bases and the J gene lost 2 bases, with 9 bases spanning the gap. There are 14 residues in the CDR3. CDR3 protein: CASSVDPKAYEQYF. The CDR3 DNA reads TGTGCCAGCAGCGTAGACCCGAAAGCCTACGAGCAGTACTTC. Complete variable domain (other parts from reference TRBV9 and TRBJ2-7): DSGVTQTPKHLITATGQRVTLRCSPRSGDLSVYWYQQSLDQGLQFLIQYYNGEERAKGNILERFSAQQFPDLHSELNLSSLELGDSALYFCASSVDPKAYEQYFGPGTRLTVT.

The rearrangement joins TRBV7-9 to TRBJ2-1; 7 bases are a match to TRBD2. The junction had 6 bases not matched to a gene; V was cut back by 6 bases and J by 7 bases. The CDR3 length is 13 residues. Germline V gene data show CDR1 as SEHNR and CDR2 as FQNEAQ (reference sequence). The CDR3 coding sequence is TGTGCCAGCAGTAGCGGGCCGGGGAATGAGCAGTTCTTC. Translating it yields CASSSGPGNEQFF.

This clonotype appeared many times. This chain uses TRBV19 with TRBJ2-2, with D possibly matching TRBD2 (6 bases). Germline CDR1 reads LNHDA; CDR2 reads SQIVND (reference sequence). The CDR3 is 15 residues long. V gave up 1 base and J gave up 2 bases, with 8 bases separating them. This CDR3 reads CASSIGTINTGELFF. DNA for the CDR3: TGTGCCAGTAGTATAGGGACTATTAACACCGGGGAGCTGTTTTTT.

The CDR3 sequence: CASSSPSGMNTEAFF. The CDR3 region has the DNA TGTGCCAGCAGCTCCCCCTCAGGGATGAACACTGAAGCTTTCTTT. The chain uses TRBV7-9 and TRBJ1-1, with a weak D call TRBD1 (5 bases). The germline V gene encodes CDR1 SEHNR and CDR2 FQNEAQ (reference sequence). The CDR3 length is 15 residues. The V end lost 4 bases, the J end lost 0 bases, and 12 bases lay between the germline ends.

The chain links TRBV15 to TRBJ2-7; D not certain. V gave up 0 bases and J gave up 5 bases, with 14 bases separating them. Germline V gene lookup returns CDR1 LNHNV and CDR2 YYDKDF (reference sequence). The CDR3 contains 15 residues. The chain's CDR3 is CATSREDGFLNEQYF. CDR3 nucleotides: TGTGCCACCAGCAGAGAGGACGGTTTCCTGAACGAGCAGTACTTC.

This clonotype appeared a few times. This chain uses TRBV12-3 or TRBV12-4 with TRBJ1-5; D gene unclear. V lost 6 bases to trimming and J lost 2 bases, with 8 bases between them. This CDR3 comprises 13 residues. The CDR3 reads CASSPEGNQPQHF. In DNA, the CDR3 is TGTGCCAGCAGCCCGGAGGGCAATCAGCCCCAGCATTTT.

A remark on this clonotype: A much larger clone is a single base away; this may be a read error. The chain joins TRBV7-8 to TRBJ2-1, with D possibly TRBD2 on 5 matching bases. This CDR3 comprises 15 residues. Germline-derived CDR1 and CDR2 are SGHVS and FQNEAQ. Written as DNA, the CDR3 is TGTGCCAGCACCGGACTGGCCAGCTCCTACAATGTGCAGTTCTTC. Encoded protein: CASTGLASSYNVQFF.

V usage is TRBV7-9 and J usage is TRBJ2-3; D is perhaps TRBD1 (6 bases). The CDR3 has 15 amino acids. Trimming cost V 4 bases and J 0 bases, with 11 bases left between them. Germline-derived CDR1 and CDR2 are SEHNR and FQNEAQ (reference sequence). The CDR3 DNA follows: TGTGCCAGCAGCTCACAGGGAGCTAGCACAGATACGCAGTATTTT. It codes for CASSSQGASTDTQYF.

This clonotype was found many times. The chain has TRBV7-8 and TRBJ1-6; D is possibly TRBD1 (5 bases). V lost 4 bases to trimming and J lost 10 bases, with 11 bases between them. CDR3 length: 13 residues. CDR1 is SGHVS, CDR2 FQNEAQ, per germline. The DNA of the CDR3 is TGTGCCAGCAGCTCGCTCAGGGACTCACCCCTCCACTTT. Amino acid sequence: CASSSLRDSPLHF. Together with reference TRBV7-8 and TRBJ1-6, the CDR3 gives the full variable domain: GAGVSQSPRYKVAKRGQDVALRCDPISGHVSLFWYQQALGQGPEFLTYFQNEAQLDKSGLPSDRFFAERPEGSVSTLKIQRTQQEDSAVYLCASSSLRDSPLHFGNGTRLTVT.

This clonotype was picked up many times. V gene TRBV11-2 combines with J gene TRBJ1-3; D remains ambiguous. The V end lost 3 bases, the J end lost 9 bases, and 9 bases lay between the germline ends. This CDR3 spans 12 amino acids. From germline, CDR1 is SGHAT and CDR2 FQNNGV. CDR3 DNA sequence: TGTGCCAGCAGCTTGGCCAAGGCCACCATATATTTT. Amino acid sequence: CASSLAKATIYF.

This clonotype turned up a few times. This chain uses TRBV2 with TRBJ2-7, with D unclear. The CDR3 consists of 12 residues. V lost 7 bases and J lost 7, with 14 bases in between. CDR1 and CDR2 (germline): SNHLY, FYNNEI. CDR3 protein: CASMNIAWEQYF. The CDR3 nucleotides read TGTGCCAGCATGAATATCGCTTGGGAGCAGTACTTC.